This T cell receptor (beta chain) originates from a study of blood T cell repertoires in COVID-19. About the study: T cells, B-cell-depleted T cells, or PBMCs provided the cDNA or gDNA that served as material.

Seattle's cohort entered during active infection and was followed longitudinally. The protocol was immunoSEQ multiplex PCR, while the TCRdb copy is restricted to in-frame clones and leaves out a portion. Of some 200,000 clones in the sample, approximately 86% are singletons; the top ten hold 0.95%. J lost 9 bases, V lost 0 bases, and 10 bases had no gene match. Germline CDR1 is SGHNT and CDR2 is YYREEE (reference sequence). This CDR3 has 17 amino acids. The rearrangement joins TRBV5-4 to TRBJ1-6; 9 nucleotides match TRBD1. The sequence was obtained from a man between 60 and 75 years old with COVID-19, enrolled during active disease. The sequenced material came from peripheral blood. This chain's CDR3 is CASSLAGTGTRGSPLHF. In DNA form, the CDR3 reads TGTGCCAGCAGCTTGGCTGGGACAGGGACCCGAGGTTCACCCCTCCACTTT.